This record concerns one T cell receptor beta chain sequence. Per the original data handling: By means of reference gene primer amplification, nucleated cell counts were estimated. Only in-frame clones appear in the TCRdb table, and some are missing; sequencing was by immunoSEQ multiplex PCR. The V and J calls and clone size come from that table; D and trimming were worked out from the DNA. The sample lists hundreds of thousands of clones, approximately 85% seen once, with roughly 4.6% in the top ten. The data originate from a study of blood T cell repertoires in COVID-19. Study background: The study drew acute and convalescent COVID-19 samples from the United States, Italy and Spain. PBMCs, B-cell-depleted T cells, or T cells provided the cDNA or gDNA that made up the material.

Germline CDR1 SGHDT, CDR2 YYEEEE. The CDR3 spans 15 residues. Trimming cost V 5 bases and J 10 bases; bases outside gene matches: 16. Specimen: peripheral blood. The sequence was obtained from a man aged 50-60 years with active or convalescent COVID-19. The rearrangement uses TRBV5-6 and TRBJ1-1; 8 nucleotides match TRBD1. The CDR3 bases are TGTGCCAGCAGTCTTGGGACAGGTTCCCGGGGAGTAGCTTTCTTT. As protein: CASSLGTGSRGVAFF.